This T cell receptor (beta chain) came from a study of T cells expressing NK-cell markers. CDR3 length equals 15 residues. The germline CDR1 and CDR2 sequences are SGDLS and YYNGEE. Study results and caveats: There were a handful of donors in whom these clonotypes also led the CD3+CD56-NKG2C+ fraction.

TCRdb reprocessed the 5' RACE reads and reports one entry per CDR3 protein, with no DNA. The sample includes a few hundred thousand distinct CDR3 sequences. Details on this clonotype: The antigen is not known.

V gene TRBV9 combines with J gene TRBJ2-2. The sequenced material came from blood T cells: a sorted CD56 or NKG2C T cell subset, CD4+ or CD8+ T cells, or bulk PBMC T cells (not recorded which). The receptor's source is a man aged 18 to 69 in good health. The chain's CDR3 is CASSSSRGTTGELFF.